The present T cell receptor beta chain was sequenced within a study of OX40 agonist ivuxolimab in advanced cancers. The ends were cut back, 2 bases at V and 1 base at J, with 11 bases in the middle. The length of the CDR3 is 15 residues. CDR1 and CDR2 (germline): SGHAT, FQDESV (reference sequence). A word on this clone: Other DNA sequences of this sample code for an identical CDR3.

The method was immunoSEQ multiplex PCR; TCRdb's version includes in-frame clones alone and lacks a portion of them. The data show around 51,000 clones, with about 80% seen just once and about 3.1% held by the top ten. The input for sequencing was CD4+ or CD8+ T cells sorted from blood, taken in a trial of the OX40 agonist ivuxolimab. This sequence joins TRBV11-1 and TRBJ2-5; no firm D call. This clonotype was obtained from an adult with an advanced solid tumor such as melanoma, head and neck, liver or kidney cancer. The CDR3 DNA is TGTGCCAGCAGCTTAAACAATTGGCCCCAAGAGACCCAGTACTTC. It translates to CASSLNNWPQETQYF.